This T cell receptor beta chain comes out of a study of response to subunit inactivated influenza vaccine. Overall study findings and caveats: The authors put forward the suggestion that each seasonal influenza vaccination may bring in only a limited number of new T cells.

TCRdb reanalysed the RT-PCR reads using MiXCR and keeps one entry per CDR3 protein. The sample shows over 800,000 distinct CDR3 sequences, around 21% of them seen only once. A note on this clonotype: Its antigen is unidentified.

Per the germline V gene, CDR1 is MNHEY and CDR2 is SVGEGT. The V end lost 6 bases, the J end lost 3 bases, and 15 bases lay between the germline ends. This CDR3 comprises 14 residues. The TCR originated in a man aged 45-65 years who received an inactivated influenza vaccine. Specimen: PBMCs from blood, collected roughly 5 days after vaccination. The J gene is TRBJ2-7, the V gene TRBV6-2 or TRBV6-3, with D maybe TRBD1 (6 bases). The CDR3 DNA is TGTGCCAGCAGATACAGGGTTTCAAGCTACGAGCAGTACTTC. Translation: CASRYRVSSYEQYF.